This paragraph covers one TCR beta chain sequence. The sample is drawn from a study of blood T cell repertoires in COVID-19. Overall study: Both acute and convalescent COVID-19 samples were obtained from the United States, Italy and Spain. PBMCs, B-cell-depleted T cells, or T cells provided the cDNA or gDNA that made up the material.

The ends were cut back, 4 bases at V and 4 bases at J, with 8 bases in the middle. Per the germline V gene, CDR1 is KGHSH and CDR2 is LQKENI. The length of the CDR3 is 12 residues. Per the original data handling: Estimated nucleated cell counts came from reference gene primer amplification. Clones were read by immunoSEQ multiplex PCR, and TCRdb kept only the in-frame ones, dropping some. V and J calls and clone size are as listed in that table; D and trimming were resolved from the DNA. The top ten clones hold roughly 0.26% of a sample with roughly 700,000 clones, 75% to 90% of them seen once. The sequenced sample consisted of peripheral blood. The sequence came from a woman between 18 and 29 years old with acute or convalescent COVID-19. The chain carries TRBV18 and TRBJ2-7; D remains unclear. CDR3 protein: CASSRTTYEQYF. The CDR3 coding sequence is TGTGCCAGCTCACGCACTACTTACGAGCAGTACTTC.